This is a list of T cell receptor beta chains from one sample in a study of T cells in Graves' hyperthyroidism and ophthalmopathy. TCRdb re-called the multiplex PCR reads with MiXCR, one entry per CDR3 protein. The sample includes fewer than 400,000 distinct CDR3 sequences, approximately 15% of them seen just once. The sample consisted of blood. The receptors stem from a young woman with Graves' hyperthyroidism that later progressed to Graves' ophthalmopathy. Each CDR3 is given with its conserved first and last residue. Each record gives: clone size, D gene, J gene, V gene, CDR3 protein, CDR3 DNA. The D gene is left open where the match is weak. Clone size is shown for a subset of rows, as once, few, many or a class of expanded clone.

few | TRBD1 | TRBJ1-4 | TRBV19 | CASSRDRGRGKLFF | TGTGCCAGTAGCCGGGACAGGGGGCGCGGAAAACTGTTTTTT
once | TRBD1 | TRBJ1-6 | TRBV20-1 | CSARGDRGYNSPLHF | TGCAGTGCTAGGGGGGACAGGGGGTATAATTCACCCCTCCACTTT
many | . | TRBJ1-2 | TRBV5-1 | CASSRAASNYGYTF | TGCGCCAGCAGTCGGGCAGCTTCTAACTATGGCTACACCTTC
few | TRBD2 | TRBJ2-3 | TRBV28 | CASHLAGGREQYF | TGTGCCAGCCATCTAGCGGGAGGCCGGGAGCAGTATTTT
many | . | TRBJ2-3 | TRBV7-3 | CASSPQGTDTQYF | TGTGCCAGCAGCCCCCAGGGCACAGATACGCAGTATTTT
few | TRBD2 | TRBJ2-7 | TRBV5-5 | CASSFPLAGVGEQYF | TGTGCCAGCAGCTTCCCACTAGCGGGAGTAGGGGAGCAGTACTTC
many | TRBD1 | TRBJ2-7 | TRBV20-1 | CSAGDRGYEQYF | TGCAGTGCTGGTGACAGGGGCTACGAGCAGTACTTC
many | . | TRBJ2-4 | TRBV12-3/TRBV12-4 | CASSSGGDWKNIQYF | TGTGCCAGCAGTTCCGGAGGTGATTGGAAAAACATTCAGTACTTC
. | TRBD2 | TRBJ2-7 | TRBV19 | CASSHSPGLLAHEQYF | TGTGCCAGTAGCCATTCCCCGGGACTACTTGCCCACGAGCAGTACTTC
many | TRBD1 | TRBJ2-7 | TRBV28 | CASSSRRQGVYEQYF | TGTGCCAGCAGTTCCCGGAGACAGGGGGTCTACGAGCAGTACTTC
many | . | TRBJ1-1 | TRBV27 | CASSPEGWPGGTEAFF | TGTGCCAGCAGTCCTGAGGGATGGCCAGGAGGCACTGAAGCTTTCTTT
few | TRBD2 | TRBJ2-7 | TRBV25-1 | CASSEYRGLAGEEQYF | TGTGCCAGCAGTGAATATAGGGGACTAGCGGGTGAAGAGCAGTACTTC